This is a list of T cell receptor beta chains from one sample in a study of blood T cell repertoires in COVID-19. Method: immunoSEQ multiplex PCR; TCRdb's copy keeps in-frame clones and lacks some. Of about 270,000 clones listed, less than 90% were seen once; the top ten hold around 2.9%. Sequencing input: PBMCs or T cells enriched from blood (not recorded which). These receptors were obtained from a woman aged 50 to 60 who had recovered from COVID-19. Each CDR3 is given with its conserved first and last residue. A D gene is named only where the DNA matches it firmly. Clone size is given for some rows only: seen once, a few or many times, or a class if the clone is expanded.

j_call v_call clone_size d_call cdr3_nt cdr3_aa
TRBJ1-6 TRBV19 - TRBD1 TGTGCCAGTAGTATGAACAGGGGAATCGCTTCACCCCTCCACTTT CASSMNRGIASPLHF
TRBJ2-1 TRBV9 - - TGTGCCAGCAGCGTAGGTGTTTTCCAGAGCGCCTACAATGAGCAGTTCTTC CASSVGVFQSAYNEQFF
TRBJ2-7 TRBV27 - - TGTGCCAGCAGTGGACAGTTCTCCTACGAGCAGTACTTC CASSGQFSYEQYF
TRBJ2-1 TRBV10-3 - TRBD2 TGTGCCATCAGTAGGACTAGCGGGAGCTCCTACAATGAGCAGTTCTTC CAISRTSGSSYNEQFF
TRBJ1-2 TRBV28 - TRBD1 TGTGCCAGCAGAACAGGGGGCGGATATGGCTACACCTTC CASRTGGGYGYTF
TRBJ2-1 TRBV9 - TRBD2 TGTGCCAGCAGCGAGGGACTAGTTTCCTACAATGAGCAGTTCTTC CASSEGLVSYNEQFF
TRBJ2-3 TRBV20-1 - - TGCAGTGCTAGAGCCGGGGATACGCAGTATTTT CSARAGDTQYF
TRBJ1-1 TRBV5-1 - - TGCGCCAGCAGCTTGGAAGCACACCGGGACACTGAAGCTTTCTTT CASSLEAHRDTEAFF
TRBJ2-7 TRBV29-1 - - TGCAGCGTGGAGGACAGCTACGAGCAGTACTTC CSVEDSYEQYF
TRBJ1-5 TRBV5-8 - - TGTGCCAGCAGCCCGGGACTGGATAGCAATCAGCCCCAGCATTTT CASSPGLDSNQPQHF
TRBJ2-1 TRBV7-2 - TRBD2 TGTGCCAGCAGCCAGCGGGAGTGGTCCTACAATGAGCAGTTCTTC CASSQREWSYNEQFF
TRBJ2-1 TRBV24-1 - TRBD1 TGTGCCACCAGCGGAGGGACAGGGGTCGGCAATGAGCAGTTCTTC CATSGGTGVGNEQFF
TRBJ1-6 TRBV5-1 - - TGCGCCAGCAGCCGCACGGATTACGGGAACTCACCCCTCCACTTT CASSRTDYGNSPLHF
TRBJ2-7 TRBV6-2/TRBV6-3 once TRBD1 TGTGCCAGCAGCCCCTCAGGACAGGGGGTTTACGAGCAGTACTTC CASSPSGQGVYEQYF
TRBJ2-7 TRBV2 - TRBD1 TGTGCCAGCAAAAGGGACAGGGGGCACCACGAGCAGTACTTC CASKRDRGHHEQYF
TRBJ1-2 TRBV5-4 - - TGTGCCAGCAGCGTACAGGGAGCTAACTATGGCTACACCTTC CASSVQGANYGYTF
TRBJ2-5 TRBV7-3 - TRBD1 TGTGCCGGGGACAGGGCACAAGAGACCCAGTACTTC CAGDRAQETQYF
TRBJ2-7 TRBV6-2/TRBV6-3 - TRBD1 TGTGCCAGCAGTCTTGACAGGGTTGCCTACGAGCAGTACTTC CASSLDRVAYEQYF
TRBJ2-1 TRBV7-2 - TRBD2 TGTGCCAGCAGCAGCGCCGGGACTAGCGGGTACAATGAGCAGTTCTTC CASSSAGTSGYNEQFF
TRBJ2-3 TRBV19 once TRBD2 TGTGCCAGTAGTAACAAGGGACTAGCGGGAGTAAAGTCAGATACGCAGTATTTT CASSNKGLAGVKSDTQYF
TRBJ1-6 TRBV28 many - TGTGCCAGCAGTTTATCCGGAGAGGGAGGGAGCAATTCACCCCTCCACTTT CASSLSGEGGSNSPLHF
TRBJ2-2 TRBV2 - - TGTGCCAGCAGTGAACAAATGAACACCGGGGAGCTGTTTTTT CASSEQMNTGELFF
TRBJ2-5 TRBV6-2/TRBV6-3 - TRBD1 TGTGCCAGCATCCCGGGACAGCTCCAAGAGACCCAGTACTTC CASIPGQLQETQYF
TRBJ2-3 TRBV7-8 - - TGTGCCAGCACCGCTGCCAGAGATACGCAGTATTTT CASTAARDTQYF
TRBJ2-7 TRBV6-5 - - TGTGCCAGCAGTTACCGACTAATACCCCACGAGCAGTACTTC CASSYRLIPHEQYF
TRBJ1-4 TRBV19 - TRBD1 TGTGCCAGTAGACAAGCCGGGACAGGGGATGAAAAACTGTTTTTT CASRQAGTGDEKLFF